The 27 T cell receptor beta chains in this list originate from one sample, sequenced in a study of cytomegalovirus exposure and HLA in healthy donors. PCR employed 60 Vbeta and 13 Jbeta primers. Only in-frame clones appear in the TCRdb table, and some are missing; sequencing was by immunoSEQ multiplex PCR. The table records some 150,000 clones, 80% to 85% of them present only once. The specimen was PBMCs. The receptors here all came from a woman aged 50 to 60 in good health and CMV-seropositive.

The CDR3 sequence: CASSSGLAGGSGETQYF. The DNA of the CDR3 is TGTGCCAGCAGTTCGGGACTAGCGGGGGGCTCAGGAGAGACCCAGTACTTC. The chain has TRBV27 and TRBJ2-5, with 15 nucleotides matching TRBD2. Germline CDR1 MNHEY, CDR2 SMNVEV (reference sequence). Trimming removed 4 bases from V and 4 bases from J; junction bases left unmatched: 7. The CDR3 totals 17 residues.

The gene calls are TRBV5-1 and TRBJ1-2; maybe TRBD1 (6 bases). The germline V and J ends were trimmed by 0 bases and 5 bases, with 14 bases remaining between them. This CDR3 comprises 15 residues. Germline values: CDR1 SGHRS, CDR2 YFSETQ. CDR3 residues: CASSLEGGGGYGYTF. The CDR3 DNA sequence: TGCGCCAGCAGCTTGGAAGGCGGGGGCGGGTATGGCTACACCTTC.

The sample holds one count of this clone. The rearrangement joins TRBV5-1 to TRBJ2-5, with D unclear. Germline CDR1 is SGHRS and CDR2 is YFSETQ. The V gene lost 1 base and the J gene lost 1 base, with 14 bases spanning the gap. The CDR3 loop spans 16 amino acids. The CDR3 here is CASSLSSPNLQETQYF. CDR3 coding DNA: TGCGCCAGCAGCTTGTCTTCCCCTAACCTCCAAGAGACCCAGTACTTC.

The rearrangement uses TRBV6-6 and TRBJ2-2; the match to TRBD2 covers 12 bases. Germline CDR1 and CDR2: MNHNY and SVGAGI (reference sequence). V lost 2 bases to trimming and J lost 6 bases; unmatched junction nucleotides: 4. CDR3 length: 16 amino acids. The CDR3, as DNA: TGTGCCAGCAGTTACCCACTAGCGGGAGGCCCCGGGGAGCTGTTTTTT. Amino acids: CASSYPLAGGPGELFF.

This clone was seen only once. CDR3 sequence reads: CASSLGSRGPISRQFF. DNA of the CDR3: TGTGCCAGCAGCTTAGGTTCCAGGGGGCCAATCTCCCGGCAGTTCTTC. The rearrangement joins TRBV11-2 to TRBJ2-1, with 8 bases identical to TRBD1. After removal of 1 base from V and 12 bases from J, the junction contained 14 bases not matched to a gene. The length of the CDR3 is 16 residues. Per germline, CDR1 SGHAT and CDR2 FQNNGV.

The J gene is TRBJ1-1, the V gene TRBV4-1; D might be TRBD1 (6 bases). Between the trimmed V and J ends, which lost 0 bases and 7 bases, there was a span of 12 bases. The CDR3 loop spans 14 amino acids. Per germline, CDR1 MGHRA and CDR2 YSYEKL. The CDR3 reads CASSQEAGALEAFF. DNA for the CDR3: TGCGCCAGCAGCCAAGAGGCAGGGGCCCTTGAAGCTTTCTTT.

In nucleotides, the CDR3 is TGTGCCAGCTCACCAACGGGAAGTGGGAGAGCTGGAAACACCATATATTTT. It codes for CASSPTGSGRAGNTIYF. The chain joins TRBV18 to TRBJ1-3, with D unclear. CDR1 is KGHSH and CDR2 is LQKENI in the germline V gene. Deletions cut 2 bases from V and 2 bases from J, with 16 bases between. This CDR3 is 17 amino acids long.

For this clone: The junction shows a germline mismatch at one end, possibly a read error. The gene calls are TRBV7-9 and TRBJ2-2; TRBD2 matches 13 bases. Germline V CDR1 and CDR2: SEHNR, FQNEAQ (reference sequence). The CDR3 extends over 18 amino acids. The CDR3, as DNA: TGTGCCAGCAGCTTAGTACCGGGACTAGCGGGAACGACCGAGGAGCTGTTTTTT. Protein: CASSLVPGLAGTTEELFF.

The CDR3 DNA sequence: TGTGCCAGCAGTGACACGGTAACTGGAAACACCATATATTTT. It codes for CASSDTVTGNTIYF. The chain combines TRBV25-1 with TRBJ1-3; D is undetermined. The germline V and J ends were trimmed by 3 bases and 2 bases, with 8 bases remaining between them. This CDR3 comprises 14 residues. Germline values: CDR1 MGHDK, CDR2 SYGVNS.

The chain carries TRBV5-1 and TRBJ2-3; possible D gene TRBD2, 6 bases. CDR1 and CDR2 (germline): SGHRS, YFSETQ. The V end lost 2 bases, the J end lost 5 bases, and 15 bases lay between the germline ends. The CDR3 length is 15 residues. As DNA, the CDR3 is TGCGCCAGCAGCTTCCTTGGAGGGCAGGGAGATACGCAGTATTTT. Translating it yields CASSFLGGQGDTQYF.

The chain uses TRBV5-8 and TRBJ2-7, with D possibly being TRBD2 (5 bases). Trimming pared 2 bases from V and 7 bases from J, leaving 10 bases between. CDR3 length: 12 amino acids. Germline V gives CDR1 SGHTS, CDR2 YDEGEE. Here the CDR3 reads CASSLRGLEQYF. The CDR3 DNA follows: TGTGCCAGCAGCTTACGCGGGTTGGAGCAGTACTTC.

The gene calls are TRBV6-6 and TRBJ2-2; D uncertain. The CDR3 length is 13 residues. Looked up from germline, CDR1 is MNHNY and CDR2 is SVGAGI (reference sequence). Trimming cost V 4 bases and J 1 base, with 4 bases left between them. CDR3 DNA: TGTGCCAGCAGTTCCTTGAACACCGGGGAGCTGTTTTTT. This encodes CASSSLNTGELFF.

This clone was seen a handful of times. The rearrangement links TRBV7-9 to TRBJ1-2; 10 bases map to TRBD1. The CDR3 is made up of 15 amino acids. Trimming took 8 bases from V and 1 from J; bases not matched to a gene: 7. Germline V gene sequence: CDR1 SEHNR, CDR2 FQNEAQ (reference sequence). CDR3 amino acids: CASAGTGAFNYGYTF. CDR3 DNA: TGTGCCAGCGCCGGGACAGGGGCCTTTAACTATGGCTACACCTTC.

The rearrangement uses TRBV29-1 and TRBJ1-1; D is unclear. CDR1 is SQVTM and CDR2 is ANQGSEA in the germline V gene. V lost 5 bases and J 4 bases, leaving 8 bases between the germline ends. The CDR3 has 11 residues. CDR3 bases: TGCAGCGTTTATTTGTCCACTGAAGCTTTCTTT. This codes for CSVYLSTEAFF.

The CDR3 nucleotides read TGTGCCAGCAGCTTAGGAACAGGCTACGAGCAGTACTTC. Amino acids: CASSLGTGYEQYF. The chain links TRBV7-9 to TRBJ2-7; D perhaps matches TRBD1 (5 bases). This CDR3 is 13 amino acids long. Deletions cut 1 base from V and 3 bases from J, with 7 bases between. Germline CDR1 SEHNR, CDR2 FQNEAQ (reference sequence).

The chain recombines TRBV5-1 with TRBJ2-1; D possibly corresponds to TRBD2 (7 bases). Between the trimmed V and J ends, which lost 6 bases and 0 bases, there was a span of 13 bases. Germline lookup yields CDR1 SGHRS and CDR2 YFSETQ. CDR3 size: 15 residues. The CDR3 DNA is TGCGCCAGCAAGGCGGGGGCGATCTCCTACAATGAGCAGTTCTTC. Amino acids: CASKAGAISYNEQFF.

This clone was detected only a few times. The chain couples TRBV28 to TRBJ1-3; the D is unclear. The germline V gene encodes CDR1 MDHEN and CDR2 SYDVKM. This CDR3 region has 12 residues. The ends were cut back, 5 bases at V and 3 bases at J, with 5 bases in the middle. The CDR3 spells CASSPLGNTIYF. The CDR3 DNA reads TGTGCCAGCAGTCCACTTGGAAACACCATATATTTT.

The chain combines TRBV5-5 with TRBJ1-5; D is unresolved. V lost 0 bases to trimming and J lost 4 bases, with 5 bases between them. CDR3 length equals 13 residues. Germline assignment: CDR1 SGHKS and CDR2 YYEKEE (reference sequence). CDR3 nucleotide sequence: TGTGCCAGCAGCTTGGGGGCGAATCAGCCCCAGCATTTT. It translates to CASSLGANQPQHF.

CDR3 protein: CASTGVTGGRSPLHF. The CDR3 DNA is TGTGCCAGCACAGGCGTTACAGGGGGCAGGTCACCCCTCCACTTT. J is TRBJ1-6 and V is TRBV2, with 9 bases identical to TRBD1. V gave up 7 bases and J gave up 10 bases; unmatched junction bases: 11. CDR1 and CDR2 (germline): SNHLY, FYNNEI. The length of the CDR3 is 15 residues.

This clone is a singleton in its sample. The rearrangement uses TRBV15 and TRBJ1-2; TRBD1 matches at 7 bases. The CDR3 is 15 amino acids. V lost 4 bases, J lost 8 bases, and 13 bases stayed unmatched. Germline values: CDR1 LNHNV, CDR2 YYDKDF (reference sequence). The CDR3: CATSTYRDSVRGYTF. CDR3 coding DNA: TGTGCCACCAGCACTTACCGGGACAGCGTTCGGGGCTACACCTTC.

This clone was seen a handful of times. This chain connects TRBV14 to TRBJ2-4; D not resolved. This CDR3 spans 16 amino acids. V lost 1 base and J 0 bases, leaving 10 bases between the germline ends. Germline V gene data show CDR1 as SGHDN and CDR2 as FVKESK. The CDR3 nucleotides read TGTGCCAGCAGCCAAGCTCAGGTTATAGCCAAAAACATTCAGTACTTC. Translated, it gives CASSQAQVIAKNIQYF.

This clone was seen just once. V is TRBV7-3 and J is TRBJ2-1; TRBD2 aligns across 7 bases. Germline-derived CDR1 and CDR2 are SGHTA and FQGTGA. The J segment lost 4 bases and the V segment lost 1 base, leaving 7 bases of the junction unmatched. This CDR3 is 16 amino acids long. CDR3 in amino acids: CASSLNLAERYNEQFF. CDR3 DNA: TGTGCCAGCAGCTTAAATCTAGCGGAGCGATACAATGAGCAGTTCTTC.

The chain couples TRBV6-1 to TRBJ2-7, with TRBD2 matching 7 bases. Germline-derived CDR1 and CDR2 are MNHNS and SASEGT. The ends lost 5 bases at V and 0 bases at J; junction bases unmatched: 4. The CDR3 has 14 amino acids. CDR3 in amino acids: CASSWEGSSYEQYF. The DNA of the CDR3 is TGTGCCAGCAGTTGGGAGGGGAGCTCCTACGAGCAGTACTTC.

V gene TRBV9 combines with J gene TRBJ2-3; 11 bases are a match to TRBD2. This CDR3 is 16 amino acids long. The V and J ends lost 4 bases and 2 bases, in that order; junction bases with no gene match: 6. The germline V gene has CDR1 SGDLS and CDR2 YYNGEE. The CDR3 sequence: CASSPRLAGNTDTQYF. In DNA form, the CDR3 reads TGTGCCAGCAGCCCCCGACTAGCGGGAAACACAGATACGCAGTATTTT.

V gene TRBV7-9 combines with J gene TRBJ2-5; D is possibly TRBD2 (6 bases). CDR1 is SEHNR and CDR2 is FQNEAQ in the germline V gene (reference sequence). Deletions cut 5 bases from V and 5 bases from J, with 15 bases between. The CDR3 is 14 amino acids. The CDR3 nucleotides are TGTGCCAGCAGCCCCGCCAGGGAGGTGGAGACCCAGTACTTC. This sequence encodes CASSPAREVETQYF. Combining the CDR3 with reference TRBV7-9 and TRBJ2-5 gives the whole variable domain DTGVSQNPRHKITKRGQNVTFRCDPISEHNRLYWYRQTLGQGPEFLTYFQNEAQLEKSRLLSDRFSAERPKGSFSTLEIQRTEQGDSAMYLCASSPAREVETQYFGPGTRLLVL.

The chain employs TRBV7-9 and TRBJ1-6, with a tentative D call TRBD1 (6 bases). This CDR3 comprises 12 residues. Germline lookup yields CDR1 SEHNR and CDR2 FQNEAQ (reference sequence). The ends were cut back, 8 bases at V and 6 bases at J, with 8 bases in the middle. In nucleotides, the CDR3 is TGTGCCAGCGGGACACTTAATTCACCCCTCCACTTT. Translation gives CASGTLNSPLHF.

The genes are TRBV4-3 and TRBJ2-1, with 14 bases fitting TRBD2. CDR1 is LGHNA and CDR2 is YSLEER in the germline V gene. J lost 2 bases, V lost 2 bases, and 11 bases had no gene match. The CDR3 length is 20 residues. The DNA of the CDR3 is TGCGCCAGCAGCCAAAGTTGGGGGACTAGCGGGGGCGCCGCCTACAATGAGCAGTTCTTC. It yields the protein CASSQSWGTSGGAAYNEQFF.